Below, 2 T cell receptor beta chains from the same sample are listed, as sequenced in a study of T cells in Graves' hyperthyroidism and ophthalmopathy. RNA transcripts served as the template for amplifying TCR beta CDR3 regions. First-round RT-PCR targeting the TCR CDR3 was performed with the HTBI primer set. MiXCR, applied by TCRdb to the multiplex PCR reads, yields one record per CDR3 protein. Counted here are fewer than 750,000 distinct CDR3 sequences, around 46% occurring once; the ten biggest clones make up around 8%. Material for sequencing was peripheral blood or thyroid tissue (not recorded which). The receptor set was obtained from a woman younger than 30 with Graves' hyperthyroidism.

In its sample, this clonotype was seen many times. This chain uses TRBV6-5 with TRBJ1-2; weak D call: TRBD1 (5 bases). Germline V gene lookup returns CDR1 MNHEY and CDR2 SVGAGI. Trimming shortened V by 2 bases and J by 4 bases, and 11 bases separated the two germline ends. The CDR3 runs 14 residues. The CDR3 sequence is CASSYEPGIYGYTF. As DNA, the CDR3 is TGTGCCAGCAGTTACGAGCCAGGGATCTATGGCTACACCTTC.

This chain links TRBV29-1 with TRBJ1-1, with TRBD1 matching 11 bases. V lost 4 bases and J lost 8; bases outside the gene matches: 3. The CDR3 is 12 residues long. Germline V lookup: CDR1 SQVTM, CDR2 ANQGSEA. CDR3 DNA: TGCAGCGTTGTGGGACAGGGGGGAGAAGCTTTCTTT. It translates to CSVVGQGGEAFF.